This paragraph reports one T cell receptor beta chain. The target antigen is unknown. PCR primers comprised 60 Vbeta and 13 Jbeta primers. Measured with immunoSEQ multiplex PCR; TCRdb has only the in-frame clones, and not every one. The repertoire holds 100,000 to 150,000 clones, with about 82% as singletons. The data originate from a study of cytomegalovirus exposure and HLA in healthy donors. Study results and caveats: Indistinguishability led to the exclusion of some V segments, TRBV6-2 and TRBV6-3 included. Previous analysis showed most TCR beta V segments were productive about 90% or about 30% of the time.

The germline V and J ends were trimmed by 5 bases and 4 bases, with 11 bases remaining between them. This CDR3 is built from 13 residues. The germline gives CDR1 SEHNR, CDR2 FQNEAQ (reference sequence). The gene calls are TRBV7-9 and TRBJ1-2; D is ambiguous. Sequenced input: PBMCs. The TCR was taken from a man aged 30 to 45 in good health and CMV-seronegative. CDR3 DNA sequence: TGTGCCAGCAGCCTCGCAGCGGTCTATGGCTACACCTTC. Its protein product is CASSLAAVYGYTF. The full variable domain, its missing parts supplied by reference TRBV7-9 and TRBJ1-2, is DTGVSQNPRHKITKRGQNVTFRCDPISEHNRLYWYRQTLGQGPEFLTYFQNEAQLEKSRLLSDRFSAERPKGSFSTLEIQRTEQGDSAMYLCASSLAAVYGYTFGSGTRLTVV.